This TCR beta chain stems from a study of vaccination and CD4 T cells after COVID-19. Study summary: Researchers treated cells with overlapping spike peptides taken from SARS-CoV-2, HCoV-NL63, HCoV-OC43 and HCoV-229E.

Time point described: late sampling 161 to 241 days after vaccination in three convalescent patients. Sample treatment: approximately nine-day PBMC culture with coronavirus spike peptide pools or control peptides (ViraFEST assay). CD4+ T cells that had been cultured provided DNA sequenced with the Oncomine TCR Beta short-read assay. TCRdb re-derived calls from the PCR reads in MiXCR, one entry per CDR3 protein. Of 20,000 to 30,000 distinct CDR3 sequences in the sample, around 42% were seen once. Notes on this clonotype: Its antigen is as yet unknown.

Material: CD4+ T cells from blood, cultured in vitro, obtained about 7 months after SARS-CoV-2 vaccination. This sequence originates from a human donor who had recovered from COVID-19.

CDR3 nucleotide sequence: TGCAGTGCTAGTGTTCCCCTTACAGGGGAAGAGACCCAGTACTTC. The encoded protein is CSASVPLTGEETQYF. The V gene is TRBV20-1, the J gene TRBJ2-5; 7 nucleotides agree with TRBD1. The CDR3 is 15 amino acids. CDR1 and CDR2 (germline): DFQATT, SNEGSKA (reference sequence). The J segment lost 3 bases and the V segment lost 3 bases, leaving 10 bases of the junction unmatched.